This TCR beta chain was captured by sequencing in a study of blood T cell repertoires in COVID-19. CDR3 size: 17 residues. The germline CDR1 and CDR2 sequences are SGHVS and FQNEAQ. The V segment lost 3 bases and the J segment 4 bases; nucleotides outside the gene matches: 8. The method was immunoSEQ multiplex PCR; TCRdb's version includes in-frame clones alone and lacks a portion of them. The sample includes 330,000 or so clones, around 90% of them seen just once. The receptor comes from a man aged 25 to 45 with COVID-19, enrolled during active disease. The genes are TRBV7-8 and TRBJ2-6; 8 nucleotides line up with TRBD1. The sequenced sample consisted of peripheral blood. The CDR3 region is CASSLYQGAVGANVLTF. As DNA, the CDR3 is TGTGCCAGCAGCTTGTATCAGGGGGCCGTGGGGGCCAACGTCCTGACTTTC.